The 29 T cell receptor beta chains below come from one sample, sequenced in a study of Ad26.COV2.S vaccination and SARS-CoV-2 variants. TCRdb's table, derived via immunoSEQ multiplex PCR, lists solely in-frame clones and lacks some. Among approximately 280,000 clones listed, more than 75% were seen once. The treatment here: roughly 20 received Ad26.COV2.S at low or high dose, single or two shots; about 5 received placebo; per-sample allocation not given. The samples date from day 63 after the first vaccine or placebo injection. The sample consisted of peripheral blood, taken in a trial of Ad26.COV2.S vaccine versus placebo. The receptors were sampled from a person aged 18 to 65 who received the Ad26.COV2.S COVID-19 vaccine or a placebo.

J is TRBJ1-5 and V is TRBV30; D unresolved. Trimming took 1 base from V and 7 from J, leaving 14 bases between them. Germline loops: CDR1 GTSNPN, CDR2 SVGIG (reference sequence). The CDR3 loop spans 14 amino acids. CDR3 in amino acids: CAWSAGFMGQPQHF. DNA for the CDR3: TGTGCCTGGAGTGCGGGGTTCATGGGGCAGCCCCAGCATTTT. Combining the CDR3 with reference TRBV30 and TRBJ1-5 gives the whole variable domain SQTIHQWPATLVQPVGSPLSLECTVEGTSNPNLYWYRQAAGRGLQLLFYSVGIGQISSEVPQNLSASRPQDRQFILSSKKLLLSDSGFYLCAWSAGFMGQPQHFGDGTRLSIL.

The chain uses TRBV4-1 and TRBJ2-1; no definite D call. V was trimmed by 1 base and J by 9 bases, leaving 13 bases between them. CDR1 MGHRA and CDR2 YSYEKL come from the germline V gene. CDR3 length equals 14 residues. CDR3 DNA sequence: TGCGCCAGCAGCCAAGGTACTTTATCGGGTGAGCAGTTCTTC. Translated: CASSQGTLSGEQFF.

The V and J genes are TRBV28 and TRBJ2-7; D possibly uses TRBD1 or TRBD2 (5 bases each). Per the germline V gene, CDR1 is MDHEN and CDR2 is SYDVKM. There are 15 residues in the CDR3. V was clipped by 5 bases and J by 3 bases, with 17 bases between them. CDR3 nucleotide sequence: TGTGCCAGCAGTCCCCCAAGAGGGGTACTCTACGAGCAGTACTTC. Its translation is CASSPPRGVLYEQYF.

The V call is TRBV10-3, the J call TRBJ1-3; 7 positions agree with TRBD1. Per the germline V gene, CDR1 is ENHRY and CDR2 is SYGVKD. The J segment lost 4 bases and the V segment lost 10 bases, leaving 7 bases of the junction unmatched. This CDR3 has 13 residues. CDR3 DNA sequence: TGTGCCACCCGTGACAGGGAAGGAAACACCATATATTTT. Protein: CATRDREGNTIYF.

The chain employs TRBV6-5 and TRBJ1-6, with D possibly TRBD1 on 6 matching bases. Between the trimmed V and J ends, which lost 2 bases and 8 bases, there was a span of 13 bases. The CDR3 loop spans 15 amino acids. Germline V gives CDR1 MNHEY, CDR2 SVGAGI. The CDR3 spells CASSYRGWPHSPLHF. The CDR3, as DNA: TGTGCCAGCAGTTACAGGGGGTGGCCCCATTCACCCCTCCACTTT.

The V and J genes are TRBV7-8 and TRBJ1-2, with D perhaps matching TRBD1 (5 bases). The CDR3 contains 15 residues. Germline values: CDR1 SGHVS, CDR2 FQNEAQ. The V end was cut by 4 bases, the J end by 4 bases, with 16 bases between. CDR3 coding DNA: TGTGCCAGCAGCTGGGGACGGACACTCCTCTATGGCTACACCTTC. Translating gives CASSWGRTLLYGYTF.

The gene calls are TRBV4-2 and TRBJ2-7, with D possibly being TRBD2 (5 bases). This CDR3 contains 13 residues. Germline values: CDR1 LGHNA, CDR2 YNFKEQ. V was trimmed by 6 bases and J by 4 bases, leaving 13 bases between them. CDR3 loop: CASSGSRVYEQYF. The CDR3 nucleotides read TGTGCCAGCAGTGGGAGCCGGGTTTACGAGCAGTACTTC.

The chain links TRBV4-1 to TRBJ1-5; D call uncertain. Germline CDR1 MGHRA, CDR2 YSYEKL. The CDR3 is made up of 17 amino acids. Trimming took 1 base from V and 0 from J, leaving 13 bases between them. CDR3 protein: CASSQGRAGNSNQPQHF. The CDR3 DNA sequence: TGCGCCAGCAGCCAAGGGCGTGCAGGTAATAGCAATCAGCCCCAGCATTTT.

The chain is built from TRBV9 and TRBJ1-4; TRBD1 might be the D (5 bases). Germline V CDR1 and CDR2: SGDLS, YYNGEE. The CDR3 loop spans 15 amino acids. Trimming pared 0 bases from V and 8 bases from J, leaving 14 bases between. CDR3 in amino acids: CASSVDRGIREKLFF. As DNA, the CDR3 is TGTGCCAGCAGCGTAGATCGGGGCATTCGGGAAAAACTGTTTTTT.

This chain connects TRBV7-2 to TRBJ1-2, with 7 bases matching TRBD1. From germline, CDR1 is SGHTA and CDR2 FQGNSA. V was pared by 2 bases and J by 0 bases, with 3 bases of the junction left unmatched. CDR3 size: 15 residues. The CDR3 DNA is TGTGCCAGCAGCTTACGACAGGGATCTAACTATGGCTACACCTTC. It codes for CASSLRQGSNYGYTF.

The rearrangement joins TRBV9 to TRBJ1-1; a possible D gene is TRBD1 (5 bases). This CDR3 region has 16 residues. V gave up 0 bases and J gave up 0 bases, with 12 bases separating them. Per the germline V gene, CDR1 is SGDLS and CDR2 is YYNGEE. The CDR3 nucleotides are TGTGCCAGCAGCGTAGAGGGTGGGGGTTTGAACACTGAAGCTTTCTTT. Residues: CASSVEGGGLNTEAFF.

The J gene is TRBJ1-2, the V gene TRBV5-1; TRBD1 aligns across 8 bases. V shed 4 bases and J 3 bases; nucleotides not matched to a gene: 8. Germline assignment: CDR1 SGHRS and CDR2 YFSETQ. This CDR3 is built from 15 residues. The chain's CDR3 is CASSPRGQGDYGYTF. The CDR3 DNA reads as TGCGCCAGCAGCCCCCGCGGACAGGGAGACTATGGCTACACCTTC.

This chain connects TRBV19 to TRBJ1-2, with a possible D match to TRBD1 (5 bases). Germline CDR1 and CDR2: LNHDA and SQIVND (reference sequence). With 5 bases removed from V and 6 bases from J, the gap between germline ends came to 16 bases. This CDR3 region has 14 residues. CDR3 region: CASSAMGGSDGYTF. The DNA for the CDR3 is TGTGCCAGTAGTGCGATGGGGGGATCAGATGGCTACACCTTC.

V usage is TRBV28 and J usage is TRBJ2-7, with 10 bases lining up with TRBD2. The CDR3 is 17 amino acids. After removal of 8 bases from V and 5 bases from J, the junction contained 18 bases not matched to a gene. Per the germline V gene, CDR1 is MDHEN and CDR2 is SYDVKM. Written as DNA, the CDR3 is TGTGCCAGCCGCTCGGTCAGCGGGAGGGCCTCGTGGGACGAGCAGTACTTC. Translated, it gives CASRSVSGRASWDEQYF.

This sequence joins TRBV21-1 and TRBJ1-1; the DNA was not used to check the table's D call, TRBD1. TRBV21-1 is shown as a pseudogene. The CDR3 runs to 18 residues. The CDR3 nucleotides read TGTGCCAGCAGCAAAGGGCCGGGACAGGGGGCGCGGAACACTGAAGCTTTCTTT. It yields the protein CASSKGPGQGARNTEAFF.

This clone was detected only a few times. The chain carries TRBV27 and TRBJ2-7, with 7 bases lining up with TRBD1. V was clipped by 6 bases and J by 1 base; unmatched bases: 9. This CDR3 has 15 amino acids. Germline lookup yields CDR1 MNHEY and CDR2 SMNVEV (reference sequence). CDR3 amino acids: CASSLKTGRSYEQYF. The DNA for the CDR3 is TGTGCCAGCAGCCTCAAGACAGGGAGATCCTACGAGCAGTACTTC.

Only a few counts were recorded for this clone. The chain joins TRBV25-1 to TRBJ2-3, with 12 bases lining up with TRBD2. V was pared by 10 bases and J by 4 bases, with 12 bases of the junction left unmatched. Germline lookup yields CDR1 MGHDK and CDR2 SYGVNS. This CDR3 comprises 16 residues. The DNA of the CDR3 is TGTGCCACCGAGGATCGGACTAGCGGGACCCCAGATACGCAGTATTTT. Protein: CATEDRTSGTPDTQYF.

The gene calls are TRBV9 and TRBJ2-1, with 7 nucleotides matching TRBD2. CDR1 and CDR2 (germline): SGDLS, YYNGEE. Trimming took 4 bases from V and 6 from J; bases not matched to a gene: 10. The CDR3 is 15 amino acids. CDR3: CASSPIAGLGNEQFF. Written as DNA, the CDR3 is TGTGCCAGCAGCCCCATAGCGGGTCTAGGCAATGAGCAGTTCTTC.

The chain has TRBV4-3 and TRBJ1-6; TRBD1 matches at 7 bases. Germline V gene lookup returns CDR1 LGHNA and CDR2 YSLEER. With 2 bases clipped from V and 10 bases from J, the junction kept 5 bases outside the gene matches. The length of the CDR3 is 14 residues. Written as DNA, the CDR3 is TGCGCCAGCAGCCAACAGACAGGGTTCTCACCCCTCCACTTT. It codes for CASSQQTGFSPLHF.

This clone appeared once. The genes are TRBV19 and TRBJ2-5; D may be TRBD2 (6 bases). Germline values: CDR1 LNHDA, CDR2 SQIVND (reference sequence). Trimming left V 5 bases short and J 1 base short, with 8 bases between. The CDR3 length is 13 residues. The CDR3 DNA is TGTGCCAGTAGTGGGGACTTCCAAGAGACCCAGTACTTC. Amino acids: CASSGDFQETQYF.

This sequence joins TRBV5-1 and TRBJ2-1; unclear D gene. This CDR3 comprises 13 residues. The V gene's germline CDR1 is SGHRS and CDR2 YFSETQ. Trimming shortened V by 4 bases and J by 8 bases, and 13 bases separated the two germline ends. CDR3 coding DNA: TGCGCCAGCAGCCCCTTTTATCGAGATGAGCAGTTCTTC. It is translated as CASSPFYRDEQFF.

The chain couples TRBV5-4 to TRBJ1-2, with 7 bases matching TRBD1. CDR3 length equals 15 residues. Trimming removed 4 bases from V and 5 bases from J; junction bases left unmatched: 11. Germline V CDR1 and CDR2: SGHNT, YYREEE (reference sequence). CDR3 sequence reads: CASSPRGGEKYGYTF. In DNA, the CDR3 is TGTGCCAGCAGCCCCAGGGGGGGGGAGAAATATGGCTACACCTTC.

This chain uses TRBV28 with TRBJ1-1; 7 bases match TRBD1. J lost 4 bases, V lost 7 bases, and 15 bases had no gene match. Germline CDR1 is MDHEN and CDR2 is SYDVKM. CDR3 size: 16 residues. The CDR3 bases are TGTGCCAGCACCTACCCTACAGGGGCGAGTGTCACTGAAGCTTTCTTT. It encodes CASTYPTGASVTEAFF. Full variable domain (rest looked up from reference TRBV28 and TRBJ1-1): DVKVTQSSRYLVKRTGEKVFLECVQDMDHENMFWYRQDPGLGLRLIYFSYDVKMKEKGDIPEGYSVSREKKERFSLILESASTNQTSMYLCASTYPTGASVTEAFFGQGTRLTVV.

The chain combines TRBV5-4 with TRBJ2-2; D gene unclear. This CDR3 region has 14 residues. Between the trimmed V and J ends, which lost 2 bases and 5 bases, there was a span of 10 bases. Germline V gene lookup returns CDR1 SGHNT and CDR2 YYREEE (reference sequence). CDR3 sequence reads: CASSFMGITGELFF. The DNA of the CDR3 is TGTGCCAGCAGCTTTATGGGGATAACCGGGGAGCTGTTTTTT.

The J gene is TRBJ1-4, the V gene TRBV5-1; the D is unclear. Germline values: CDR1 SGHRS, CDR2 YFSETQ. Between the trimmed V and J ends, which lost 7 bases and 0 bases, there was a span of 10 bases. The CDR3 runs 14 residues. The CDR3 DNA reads TGCGCCAGCTCAACGTCGGCAACTAATGAAAAACTGTTTTTT. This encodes CASSTSATNEKLFF.

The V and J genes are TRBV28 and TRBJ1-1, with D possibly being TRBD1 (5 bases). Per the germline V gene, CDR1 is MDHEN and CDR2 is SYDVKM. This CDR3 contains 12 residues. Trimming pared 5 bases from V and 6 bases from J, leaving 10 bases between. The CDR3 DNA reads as TGTGCCAGCAGTGGGGACGGGCCTGAAGCTTTCTTT. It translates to CASSGDGPEAFF.

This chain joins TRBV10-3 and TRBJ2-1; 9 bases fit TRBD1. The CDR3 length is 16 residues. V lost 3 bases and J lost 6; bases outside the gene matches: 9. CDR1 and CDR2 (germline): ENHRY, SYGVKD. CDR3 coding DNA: TGTGCCATCAGTGACACCGGGACAGGGCTCCGCAATGAGCAGTTCTTC. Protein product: CAISDTGTGLRNEQFF.

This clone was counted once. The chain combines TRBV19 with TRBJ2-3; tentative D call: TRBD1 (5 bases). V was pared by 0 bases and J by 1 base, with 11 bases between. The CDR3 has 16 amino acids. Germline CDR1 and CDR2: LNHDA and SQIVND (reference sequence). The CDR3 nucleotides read TGTGCCAGTAGTATAGATACGACGACAGGCACAGATACGCAGTATTTT. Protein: CASSIDTTTGTDTQYF.

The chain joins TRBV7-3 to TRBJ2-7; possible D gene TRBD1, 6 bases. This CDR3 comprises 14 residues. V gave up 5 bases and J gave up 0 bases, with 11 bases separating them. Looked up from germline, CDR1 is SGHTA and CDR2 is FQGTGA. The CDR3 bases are TGTGCCAGCAGCCTAGGACAGAGCTCCTACGAGCAGTACTTC. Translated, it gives CASSLGQSSYEQYF.